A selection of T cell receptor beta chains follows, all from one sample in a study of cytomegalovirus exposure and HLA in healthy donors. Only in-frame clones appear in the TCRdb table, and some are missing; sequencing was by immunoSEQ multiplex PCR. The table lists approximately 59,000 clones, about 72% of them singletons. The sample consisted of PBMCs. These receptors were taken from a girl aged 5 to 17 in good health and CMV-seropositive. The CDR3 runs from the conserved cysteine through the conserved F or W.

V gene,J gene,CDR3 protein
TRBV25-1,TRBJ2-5,CASRKGSMGRETQYF
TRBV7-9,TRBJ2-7,CASSLEGQASYEQYF
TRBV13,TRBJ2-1,CASSVSGRTYNEQFF
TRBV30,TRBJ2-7,CAYTLGQGPSYEQYF
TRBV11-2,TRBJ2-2,CASSPNSNTGELFF
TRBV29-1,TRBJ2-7,CSVETAGVTYEQYF
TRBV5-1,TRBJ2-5,CASAPGLAGGGETQYF
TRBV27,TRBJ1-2,CASSKNLNYGYTF
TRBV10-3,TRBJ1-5,CAISEDRAHQPQHF
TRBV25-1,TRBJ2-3,CASSEFSFTDTQYF
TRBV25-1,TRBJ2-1,CASSESPVGGNEQFF
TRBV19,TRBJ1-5,CASSIDPGRERQPQHF
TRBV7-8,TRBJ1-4,CASSLVGDRKTKLFF
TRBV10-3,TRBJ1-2,CAISESVQGLGYTF
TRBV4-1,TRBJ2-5,CASSQGRGLAGGKVETQYF
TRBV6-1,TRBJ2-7,CASSKRESGEQYF
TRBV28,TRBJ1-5,CATNGTPSPQHF
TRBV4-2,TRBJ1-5,CASSQDFVDSRRSNQPQHF
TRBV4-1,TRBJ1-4,CASSQGRGTEAEKLFF
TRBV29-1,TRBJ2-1,CSVEETSGRNEQFF
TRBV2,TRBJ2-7,CASSEKTGSYEQYF
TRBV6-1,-,CATRDRPTYEQYF
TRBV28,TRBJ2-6,CASSLLGPGTGANVLTF
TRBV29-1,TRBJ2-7,CSVARQGSNEQYF
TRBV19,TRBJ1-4,CASKRPDRVNEKLFF
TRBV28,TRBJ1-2,CASTEGGQGTKGGYTF
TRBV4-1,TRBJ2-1,CASSQVARHEQFF
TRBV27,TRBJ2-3,CASKRLAIADTQYF
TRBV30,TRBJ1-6,CACGSPARLHF
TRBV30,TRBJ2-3,CAWSVREAQYF
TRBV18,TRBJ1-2,CASSPSRDYGYTF